The T cell receptor beta chain described here comes from a study of T cells after yellow fever vaccination. Study-level background: Preparation of the low-cell-number fractions used SMART-Seq v4 Ultra Low Input. Study conclusions and caveats: Abundant bulk-population clonotypes could contaminate the FACS-sorted repertoires.

This CDR3 is built from 16 residues. Trimming pared 7 bases from V and 0 bases from J, leaving 19 bases between. Germline CDR1 and CDR2: MNHEY and SVGEGT. TCR cDNA, made by 5'RACE template switching, carried an added universal primer site and UMIs. Each CDR3 protein is one row after TCRdb ran MiXCR on the 5' RACE reads. The data contain approximately 510,000 distinct CDR3 sequences, 20% to 25% of them seen just once; the ten biggest clones take up about 16%. Worth noting for this clonotype: Its antigen is still unknown.

Source: PBMCs, taken about 20 days after the first yellow fever vaccination. The J gene is TRBJ2-7, the V gene TRBV6-2 or TRBV6-3, with D unclear. The TCR was taken from a man aged 18 to 30 who received the YFV17D yellow fever vaccine. In nucleotides, the CDR3 is TGTGCCAGCATCCTCCTAGTCAGGCAGACCTCCTACGAGCAGTACTTC. Translation: CASILLVRQTSYEQYF.